This T cell receptor (beta chain) is drawn from a study of Graves' ophthalmopathy and Graves' hyperthyroidism. This clonotype has ten or more counts. Its target is unknown. As diagnostic evidence, clinical symptoms, serum thyroxine, TRAb, thyroid ultrasound and orbital computed tomography were relied upon. RNA served as the template for amplifying TCR beta CDR3 regions. Second-round multiplex PCR came after first-round RT-PCR with HTBI primers. TCRdb used MiXCR to reprocess the multiplex PCR reads, holding one entry per CDR3 protein. There are over a million distinct CDR3 sequences in the sample; 35% to 40% occur only once, and 8.5% to 14% lies in the top ten. Germline lookup yields CDR1 SEHNR and CDR2 FQNEAQ (reference sequence). The CDR3 contains 13 residues. V gave up 2 bases and J gave up 4 bases, with 9 bases separating them. Whole-study findings and limits: The model predicted ophthalmopathy progression with about 69% sensitivity and around 72% specificity.

The origin of this receptor is an adult man with Graves' hyperthyroidism. The rearrangement uses TRBV7-9 and TRBJ2-7; unclear D gene. Sequencing was done on a sample of peripheral blood or thyroid tissue (not recorded which). The CDR3 nucleotides read TGTGCCAGCAGCTTACAGATGGGTTACGAGCAGTACTTC. It codes for CASSLQMGYEQYF.